This is a list of T cell receptor beta chains from one sample in a study of blood T cell repertoires in COVID-19. Measured with immunoSEQ multiplex PCR; TCRdb has only the in-frame clones, and not every one. The sample has 200,000 to 250,000 clones; 70% to 85% are singletons. Sequencing was carried out using peripheral blood. The receptor source for this set is a woman at least 80 years old with acute or convalescent COVID-19. Each CDR3 is given with its conserved first and last residue. The order of the fields is D gene, J gene, V gene, clone size, CDR3 protein, CDR3 DNA. D genes are given only for firm matches. Expanded clones are given a class, and other clones once, few, many or no size at all.

d_call: .
j_call: TRBJ1-2
v_call: TRBV27
clone_size: .
cdr3_aa: CASSTKTGYYGYTF
cdr3_nt: TGTGCCAGCAGTACGAAGACGGGGTACTATGGCTACACCTTC

d_call: TRBD2
j_call: TRBJ2-7
v_call: TRBV27
clone_size: .
cdr3_aa: CASSLSLAGPYEQYF
cdr3_nt: TGTGCCAGCAGTTTAAGTCTAGCGGGCCCCTACGAGCAGTACTTC

d_call: TRBD1
j_call: TRBJ2-5
v_call: TRBV3-1/TRBV3-2
clone_size: .
cdr3_aa: CASSQGWTGGGETQYF
cdr3_nt: TGTGCCAGCAGCCAAGGCTGGACAGGGGGAGGAGAGACCCAGTACTTC

d_call: TRBD2
j_call: TRBJ2-1
v_call: TRBV7-2
clone_size: .
cdr3_aa: CASSLGGLAGVNEQFF
cdr3_nt: TGTGCCAGCAGCTTGGGGGGACTAGCGGGAGTCAATGAGCAGTTCTTC

d_call: TRBD1
j_call: TRBJ1-5
v_call: TRBV19
clone_size: few
cdr3_aa: CASSERQGDRPQHF
cdr3_nt: TGTGCCAGTAGTGAACGACAGGGAGACAGGCCCCAGCATTTT

d_call: TRBD1
j_call: TRBJ1-2
v_call: TRBV7-2
clone_size: .
cdr3_aa: CASSLDTGTVTF
cdr3_nt: TGTGCCAGCAGCTTGGACACCGGGACAGTCACCTTC

d_call: TRBD1
j_call: TRBJ2-2
v_call: TRBV13
clone_size: .
cdr3_aa: CASSERIGRGYTGELFF
cdr3_nt: TGTGCCAGCAGCGAAAGAATTGGCAGGGGGTATACCGGGGAGCTGTTTTTT

d_call: .
j_call: TRBJ1-2
v_call: TRBV5-1
clone_size: once
cdr3_aa: CASNVQGLNYGYTF
cdr3_nt: TGCGCCAGCAATGTGCAGGGCTTGAACTATGGCTACACCTTC

d_call: .
j_call: TRBJ1-2
v_call: TRBV4-1
clone_size: .
cdr3_aa: CASSQDHSRVAGYTF
cdr3_nt: TGCGCCAGCAGCCAAGATCATTCCAGGGTGGCTGGCTACACCTTC

d_call: .
j_call: TRBJ1-1
v_call: TRBV19
clone_size: few
cdr3_aa: CASEGNLGWGTEAFF
cdr3_nt: TGTGCCAGTGAGGGCAACCTGGGTTGGGGCACTGAAGCTTTCTTT

d_call: .
j_call: TRBJ2-5
v_call: TRBV24-1
clone_size: .
cdr3_aa: CATSTTLAGVGETQYF
cdr3_nt: TGTGCCACCAGCACCACTTTGGCAGGGGTCGGAGAGACCCAGTACTTC

d_call: .
j_call: TRBJ2-7
v_call: TRBV7-9
clone_size: .
cdr3_aa: CASSIQGDPSYEQYF
cdr3_nt: TGTGCCAGCAGCATACAAGGGGATCCCTCCTACGAGCAGTACTTC

d_call: .
j_call: TRBJ2-3
v_call: TRBV5-4
clone_size: .
cdr3_aa: CASSLGQSTDTQYF
cdr3_nt: TGTGCCAGCAGCTTGGGACAGAGCACAGATACGCAGTATTTT

d_call: .
j_call: TRBJ2-7
v_call: TRBV6-2/TRBV6-3
clone_size: .
cdr3_aa: CASRPYREWGEQYF
cdr3_nt: TGTGCCAGCAGACCTTACAGGGAGTGGGGAGAGCAGTACTTC

d_call: .
j_call: TRBJ1-1
v_call: TRBV5-1
clone_size: .
cdr3_aa: CASSLNSQNTEAFF
cdr3_nt: TGCGCCAGCAGCTTGAACAGCCAGAACACTGAAGCTTTCTTT

d_call: .
j_call: TRBJ1-2
v_call: TRBV3-1/TRBV3-2
clone_size: .
cdr3_aa: CASSQDLGSNYGYTF
cdr3_nt: TGTGCCAGCAGCCAAGATCTGGGCTCTAACTATGGCTACACCTTC

d_call: .
j_call: TRBJ2-7
v_call: TRBV7-8
clone_size: .
cdr3_aa: CASSLALQVAYEQYF
cdr3_nt: TGTGCCAGCAGCTTAGCCTTGCAGGTCGCCTACGAGCAGTACTTC

d_call: TRBD1
j_call: TRBJ2-5
v_call: TRBV9
clone_size: .
cdr3_aa: CASSVAGTGDETQYF
cdr3_nt: TGTGCCAGCAGCGTAGCCGGGACAGGGGACGAGACCCAGTACTTC

d_call: .
j_call: TRBJ1-1
v_call: TRBV2
clone_size: .
cdr3_aa: CASSERGRDTEAFF
cdr3_nt: TGTGCCAGCAGTGAACGAGGGCGGGACACTGAAGCTTTCTTT

d_call: TRBD2
j_call: TRBJ2-1
v_call: TRBV4-3
clone_size: .
cdr3_aa: CASSPGTSDYNEQFF
cdr3_nt: TGCGCCAGCAGCCCCGGGACTAGCGACTACAATGAGCAGTTCTTC

d_call: TRBD1
j_call: TRBJ1-2
v_call: TRBV15
clone_size: .
cdr3_aa: CATSRGINPGQIGESYGYTF
cdr3_nt: TGTGCCACCAGCAGGGGGATAAACCCGGGACAGATAGGAGAAAGCTATGGCTACACCTTC

d_call: TRBD2
j_call: TRBJ2-7
v_call: TRBV10-3
clone_size: .
cdr3_aa: CAISESSAGGPYEQYF
cdr3_nt: TGTGCCATCAGTGAGTCTTCAGCGGGGGGCCCCTACGAGCAGTACTTC

d_call: TRBD1
j_call: TRBJ2-2
v_call: TRBV6-5
clone_size: .
cdr3_aa: CASTRDRGQELFF
cdr3_nt: TGTGCCAGCACAAGGGACAGGGGGCAGGAGCTGTTTTTT

d_call: TRBD2
j_call: TRBJ2-5
v_call: TRBV10-3
clone_size: .
cdr3_aa: CAIKGGGGGAQETQYF
cdr3_nt: TGTGCCATCAAAGGAGGCGGGGGGGGTGCTCAAGAGACCCAGTACTTC

d_call: .
j_call: TRBJ2-7
v_call: TRBV15
clone_size: .
cdr3_aa: CATSKLQGTYEQYF
cdr3_nt: TGTGCCACCAGCAAGCTACAGGGAACCTACGAGCAGTACTTC

d_call: .
j_call: TRBJ2-5
v_call: TRBV9
clone_size: .
cdr3_aa: CASSAQETQYF
cdr3_nt: TGTGCCAGCAGCGCACAAGAGACCCAGTACTTC

d_call: .
j_call: TRBJ1-5
v_call: TRBV12-3/TRBV12-4
clone_size: .
cdr3_aa: CASSSGLSQPQHF
cdr3_nt: TGTGCCAGCAGTTCGGGGTTAAGTCAGCCCCAGCATTTT

d_call: .
j_call: TRBJ1-5
v_call: TRBV19
clone_size: .
cdr3_aa: CASSMGRASNQPQHF
cdr3_nt: TGTGCCAGTAGTATGGGCAGGGCGAGCAATCAGCCCCAGCATTTT

d_call: TRBD1
j_call: TRBJ1-1
v_call: TRBV3-1/TRBV3-2
clone_size: .
cdr3_aa: CASSQHGTEEAFF
cdr3_nt: TGTGCCAGCAGCCAACACGGGACAGAAGAAGCTTTCTTT

d_call: .
j_call: TRBJ1-5
v_call: TRBV27
clone_size: .
cdr3_aa: CASSLSRESNQPQHF
cdr3_nt: TGTGCCAGCAGTTTATCGCGGGAGAGCAATCAGCCCCAGCATTTT

d_call: .
j_call: TRBJ2-3
v_call: TRBV5-6
clone_size: .
cdr3_aa: CASSLSTDTQYF
cdr3_nt: TGTGCCAGCAGCCTATCCACAGATACGCAGTATTTT

d_call: .
j_call: TRBJ1-2
v_call: TRBV12-3/TRBV12-4
clone_size: few
cdr3_aa: CASSSFGAYGYTF
cdr3_nt: TGTGCCAGCAGTTCCTTTGGGGCGTATGGCTACACCTTC

d_call: .
j_call: TRBJ1-2
v_call: TRBV27
clone_size: few
cdr3_aa: CASSLSGTSGPNYGYTF
cdr3_nt: TGTGCCAGCAGTTTATCTGGGACAAGCGGCCCTAACTATGGCTACACCTTC

d_call: .
j_call: TRBJ1-1
v_call: TRBV6-5
clone_size: .
cdr3_aa: CASSPSRMNTEAFF
cdr3_nt: TGTGCCAGCAGCCCCAGCAGGATGAACACTGAAGCTTTCTTT

d_call: .
j_call: TRBJ2-7
v_call: TRBV28
clone_size: .
cdr3_aa: CASSLSPLTYEQYF
cdr3_nt: TGTGCCAGCAGTTTATCCCCACTCACCTACGAGCAGTACTTC

d_call: TRBD2
j_call: TRBJ2-1
v_call: TRBV6-6
clone_size: .
cdr3_aa: CASSTTSGRVDEQFF
cdr3_nt: TGTGCCAGCAGTACGACTAGCGGGAGGGTGGATGAGCAGTTCTTC

d_call: .
j_call: TRBJ2-1
v_call: TRBV18
clone_size: .
cdr3_aa: CASSPRARGNEQFF
cdr3_nt: TGTGCCAGCTCACCGAGGGCCCGGGGCAATGAGCAGTTCTTC

d_call: TRBD2
j_call: TRBJ2-5
v_call: TRBV3-1/TRBV3-2
clone_size: .
cdr3_aa: CASSQDLILAGGIGETQYF
cdr3_nt: TGTGCCAGCAGCCAAGATCTTATCCTAGCGGGGGGGATCGGAGAGACCCAGTACTTC

d_call: .
j_call: TRBJ1-2
v_call: TRBV7-9
clone_size: .
cdr3_aa: CASGSGRYGYTF
cdr3_nt: TGTGCCAGCGGCTCCGGTCGCTATGGCTACACCTTC

d_call: TRBD1
j_call: TRBJ1-4
v_call: TRBV5-1
clone_size: .
cdr3_aa: CASSLGTGWGKLFF
cdr3_nt: TGCGCCAGCAGCTTGGGGACAGGCTGGGGAAAACTGTTTTTT

d_call: TRBD1
j_call: TRBJ1-2
v_call: TRBV29-1
clone_size: once
cdr3_aa: CSVERTGTGLYGYTF
cdr3_nt: TGCAGCGTTGAGAGAACCGGGACAGGGCTCTATGGCTACACCTTC

d_call: TRBD2
j_call: TRBJ2-1
v_call: TRBV4-3
clone_size: .
cdr3_aa: CASSPRGAGAYNEQFF
cdr3_nt: TGCGCCAGCAGCCCCCGGGGAGCGGGAGCCTACAATGAGCAGTTCTTC

d_call: .
j_call: TRBJ1-1
v_call: TRBV18
clone_size: .
cdr3_aa: CASSPQGLGRGNTEAFF
cdr3_nt: TGTGCCAGCTCACCACAAGGTCTAGGTCGGGGGAACACTGAAGCTTTCTTT

d_call: .
j_call: TRBJ2-7
v_call: TRBV12-3/TRBV12-4
clone_size: .
cdr3_aa: CASSFSGGEQYF
cdr3_nt: TGTGCCAGCAGTTTCTCAGGAGGCGAGCAGTACTTC

d_call: TRBD1
j_call: TRBJ2-5
v_call: TRBV28
clone_size: .
cdr3_aa: CASSQAGTGLETQYF
cdr3_nt: TGTGCCAGCAGCCAGGCCGGGACAGGGTTAGAGACCCAGTACTTC

d_call: TRBD2
j_call: TRBJ2-3
v_call: TRBV11-2
clone_size: .
cdr3_aa: CASSLTSHITDTQYF
cdr3_nt: TGTGCCAGCAGCTTGACTAGCCACATCACAGATACGCAGTATTTT